This TCR beta chain was captured by sequencing in a study of T cells after yellow fever vaccination. The germline V gene encodes CDR1 SQVTM and CDR2 ANQGSEA. This CDR3 contains 13 residues. Trimming removed 8 bases at V and 1 base at J, with 14 bases between. Many counts were recorded for this clonotype. General study findings and limits: Post-booster samples contained most primary-vaccination clones (nearly 98% CD4, about 87% CD8).

A process of 5'RACE template switching, which added a universal primer site and UMIs, was used to make TCR cDNA. TCRdb passed the 5' RACE reads through MiXCR, listing each CDR3 protein once. The sample contains nearly 45,000 distinct CDR3 sequences, approximately 6.3% of which appear only once. This chain uses TRBV29-1 with TRBJ1-2; the D gene is possibly TRBD1 (6 bases). This sequence originates from a man younger than 40 who received the YFV17D yellow fever vaccine. Specimen: CD8+ T cells not binding an NS4B(214-222) dextramer, sorted from PBMCs, collected 45 days after the yellow fever booster vaccination. CDR3 coding DNA: TGCAGCACGTCAGGGGCCGATAACTATGGCTACACCTTC. Its translation is CSTSGADNYGYTF.